Listed here are 30 T cell receptor beta chains from one sample, sequenced in a study of T-cell memory formation after mild COVID-19. MiXCR, run by TCRdb on the 5' RACE reads, gives a single entry per CDR3 protein. The sample includes about 500,000 distinct CDR3 sequences, 20% of them seen just once. Sequencing used PBMCs or a T cell subset sorted from them (not recorded which). The receptors derive from an adult woman who had mild COVID-19 (a few samples of this study predate the infection). Cell type and time point are not known.

The J gene is TRBJ2-5, the V gene TRBV4-3, with D perhaps TRBD2 (5 bases). Trimming left V 3 bases short and J 7 bases short, with 21 bases between. Germline V CDR1 and CDR2: LGHNA, YSLEER. The CDR3 loop spans 16 amino acids. CDR3: CASSHVSPGLIGTQYF. The CDR3 DNA follows: TGCGCCAGCAGCCACGTTTCGCCCGGACTTATTGGGACCCAGTACTTC.

The chain links TRBV6-1 to TRBJ2-7, with 8 bases fitting TRBD1. Losses at the gene ends were 2 bases for V and 0 bases for J; bases not matched to a gene: 12. The CDR3 has 18 amino acids. Per the germline V gene, CDR1 is MNHNS and CDR2 is SASEGT. CDR3 sequence (DNA): TGTGCCAGCAGTGAATATCTGCCCGGGACAGGCGCCTCCTACGAGCAGTACTTC. Its protein is CASSEYLPGTGASYEQYF.

This clonotype was recorded a few times. The chain employs TRBV7-9 and TRBJ1-1; D unresolved. From germline, CDR1 is SEHNR and CDR2 FQNEAQ (reference sequence). V was pared by 5 bases and J by 3 bases, with 7 bases between. The CDR3 runs to 12 residues. The DNA of the CDR3 is TGTGCCAGCAGCACGGACTACACTGAAGCTTTCTTT. It encodes CASSTDYTEAFF.

The chain combines TRBV20-1 with TRBJ2-3; maybe TRBD1 (6 bases). CDR3 length: 15 amino acids. Germline loops: CDR1 DFQATT, CDR2 SNEGSKA (reference sequence). Between the trimmed V and J ends, which lost 5 bases and 4 bases, there was a span of 19 bases. The CDR3 spells CSAGDRSRIADTQYF. For the CDR3, the DNA is TGCAGTGCTGGTGACAGGAGCCGAATTGCAGATACGCAGTATTTT.

The table lists this clonotype with a few counts. This chain links TRBV3-1 with TRBJ2-2; D is possibly TRBD1 or TRBD2 (5 bases each). The germline V and J ends were trimmed by 4 bases and 5 bases, with 17 bases remaining between them. CDR3 size: 16 residues. The germline CDR1 and CDR2 sequences are LGHDT and YNNKEL (reference sequence). The CDR3 DNA reads as TGTGCCAGCAGCCTTTCCGGGACCCTGAGAACCGGGGAGCTGTTTTTT. Translated, it gives CASSLSGTLRTGELFF. Variable domain in full (rest from reference TRBV3-1 and TRBJ2-2): DTAVSQTPKYLVTQMGNDKSIKCEQNLGHDTMYWYKQDSKKFLKIMFSYNNKELIINETVPNRFSPKSPDKAHLNLHINSLELGDSAVYFCASSLSGTLRTGELFFGEGSRLTVL.

The gene calls are TRBV2 and TRBJ2-7; 8 bases are a match to TRBD1. The CDR3 contains 14 residues. The J segment lost 3 bases and the V segment lost 1 base, leaving 2 bases of the junction unmatched. The V gene's germline CDR1 is SNHLY and CDR2 FYNNEI. CDR3 sequence: CASSEGTGIYEQYF. The CDR3 DNA is TGTGCCAGCAGTGAAGGGACAGGGATCTACGAGCAGTACTTC. Combining the CDR3 with reference TRBV2 and TRBJ2-7 gives the whole variable domain EPEVTQTPSHQVTQMGQEVILRCVPISNHLYFYWYRQILGQKVEFLVSFYNNEISEKSEIFDDQFSVERPDGSNFTLKIRSTKLEDSAMYFCASSEGTGIYEQYFGPGTRLTVT.

This clonotype was seen more than once but under ten times. The chain couples TRBV5-1 to TRBJ2-3; D gene ambiguous. V was cut by 3 bases and J by 5 bases, with 7 bases left in between. The CDR3 length is 12 residues. Germline CDR1 is SGHRS and CDR2 is YFSETQ. The CDR3 DNA sequence: TGCGCCAGCAGCTCGTTCGGAGATACGCAGTATTTT. Its protein is CASSSFGDTQYF.

This clonotype showed up just a few times. For the CDR3, the DNA is TGTGCCAGCAGCGTTGCCGGAGCCGTAGACGAGCAGTACTTC. It translates to CASSVAGAVDEQYF. V usage is TRBV9 and J usage is TRBJ2-7, with no clear D. CDR3 length: 14 residues. In germline, CDR1 is SGDLS, CDR2 YYNGEE. The V and J ends lost 2 bases and 5 bases respectively, with 14 bases between them.

The CDR3 region has the DNA TGCGCCAGCAGCTCCAAGGCCGGGGAGCTGTTTTTT. The encoded protein is CASSSKAGELFF. The gene calls are TRBV5-1 and TRBJ2-2; D gene unclear. The CDR3 extends over 12 amino acids. CDR1 is SGHRS, CDR2 YFSETQ, per germline. V shed 3 bases and J shed 6 bases, with 6 bases lying between them.

V gene TRBV18 combines with J gene TRBJ1-5, with D possibly TRBD1 on 6 matching bases. The V end lost 3 bases, the J end lost 4 bases, and 13 bases lay between the germline ends. The CDR3 is 15 amino acids. The V gene's germline CDR1 is KGHSH and CDR2 LQKENI. The CDR3 nucleotides are TGTGCCAGCTCACCGAAACAGGGTGTGAATCAGCCCCAGCATTTT. The encoded protein is CASSPKQGVNQPQHF. The whole variable domain, filled in from reference TRBV18 and TRBJ1-5, reads NAGVMQNPRHLVRRRGQEARLRCSPMKGHSHVYWYRQLPEEGLKFMVYLQKENIIDESGMPKERFSAEFPKEGPSILRIQQVVRGDSAAYFCASSPKQGVNQPQHFGDGTRLSIL.

The genes are TRBV29-1 and TRBJ2-2; 8 nucleotides agree with TRBD2. Germline V gives CDR1 SQVTM, CDR2 ANQGSEA. The CDR3 totals 14 residues. V shed 4 bases, J shed 4 bases, and the junction held 5 bases outside the gene matches. CDR3 loop: CSVGAGDLTGELFF. For the CDR3, the DNA is TGCAGCGTTGGAGCGGGAGATCTCACCGGGGAGCTGTTTTTT.

This sequence joins TRBV5-1 and TRBJ2-7, with TRBD1 matching over 7 bases. This CDR3 is 15 amino acids long. V shed 2 bases, J shed 7 bases, and the junction held 12 bases outside the gene matches. From germline, CDR1 is SGHRS and CDR2 YFSETQ. This CDR3 reads CASSFIGTEFKEQYF. The CDR3 bases are TGCGCCAGCAGCTTTATTGGGACAGAGTTTAAGGAGCAGTACTTC.

The gene calls are TRBV9 and TRBJ2-1; TRBD2 matches at 9 bases. The trim removed 3 bases at V and 9 bases at J, leaving 4 bases unmatched. The CDR3 is 13 amino acids. Germline-derived CDR1 and CDR2 are SGDLS and YYNGEE. The CDR3 DNA reads as TGTGCCAGCAGCGGGACTAGCGCGAGTGAGCAGTTCTTC. Translating gives CASSGTSASEQFF. Combining the CDR3 with reference TRBV9 and TRBJ2-1 gives the whole variable domain DSGVTQTPKHLITATGQRVTLRCSPRSGDLSVYWYQQSLDQGLQFLIQYYNGEERAKGNILERFSAQQFPDLHSELNLSSLELGDSALYFCASSGTSASEQFFGPGTRLTVL.

This clonotype has only a few counts. The chain recombines TRBV24-1 with TRBJ2-2, with 7 nucleotides matching TRBD1. CDR3 length equals 17 residues. After removal of 3 bases from V and 6 bases from J, the junction contained 12 bases not matched to a gene. From germline, CDR1 is KGHDR and CDR2 SFDVKD. The CDR3 DNA follows: TGTGCCACCAGTGATACCACCTACAGGGGATCGGCCGGGGAGCTGTTTTTT. Protein sequence: CATSDTTYRGSAGELFF.

This clonotype was detected ten times or more. The rearrangement links TRBV7-3 to TRBJ2-3, with a possible D match to TRBD2 (5 bases). The CDR3 is 15 amino acids. CDR1 and CDR2 (germline): SGHTA, FQGTGA. V shed 0 bases and J shed 0 bases, with 7 bases lying between them. This CDR3 reads CASSLTSVSTDTQYF. CDR3 nucleotide sequence: TGTGCCAGCAGCTTAACTAGCGTAAGCACAGATACGCAGTATTTT. Filled out from reference TRBV7-3 and TRBJ2-3, the complete variable domain reads GAGVSQTPSNKVTEKGKYVELRCDPISGHTALYWYRQSLGQGPEFLIYFQGTGAADDSGLPNDRFFAVRPEGSVSTLKIQRTERGDSAVYLCASSLTSVSTDTQYFGPGTRLTVL.

J is TRBJ1-1 and V is TRBV29-1; D possibly corresponds to TRBD1 (5 bases). The V end was cut by 4 bases, the J end by 4 bases, with 19 bases between. The CDR3 runs 15 residues. Germline CDR1 is SQVTM and CDR2 is ANQGSEA. The DNA of the CDR3 is TGCAGCGTTGCGGGTTTCGGGTACCAGGGCACTGAAGCTTTCTTT. Translated: CSVAGFGYQGTEAFF.

A few counts support this clonotype. This chain uses TRBV7-3 with TRBJ2-7; 11 bases align to TRBD2. This CDR3 contains 16 residues. Germline CDR1 is SGHTA and CDR2 is FQGTGA. The V gene end was trimmed by 3 bases and the J gene end by 0 bases; junction bases not matched to a gene: 4. CDR3 loop: CASSFSGGDNSYEQYF. CDR3 DNA: TGTGCCAGCAGCTTTAGCGGGGGGGACAACTCCTACGAGCAGTACTTC.

This clonotype came up many times. The chain combines TRBV5-1 with TRBJ1-1, with D possibly TRBD1 on 6 matching bases. Germline loops: CDR1 SGHRS, CDR2 YFSETQ. This CDR3 has 14 amino acids. V was trimmed by 4 bases and J by 6 bases, leaving 16 bases between them. The CDR3 coding sequence is TGCGCCAGCAGCCTGGACAGTCCGGGTTCTGAAGCTTTCTTT. This codes for CASSLDSPGSEAFF. Filled out from reference TRBV5-1 and TRBJ1-1, the complete variable domain reads KAGVTQTPRYLIKTRGQQVTLSCSPISGHRSVSWYQQTPGQGLQFLFEYFSETQRNKGNFPGRFSGRQFSNSRSEMNVSTLELGDSALYLCASSLDSPGSEAFFGQGTRLTVV.

This clonotype has more than one count but fewer than ten. The V gene is TRBV5-1, the J gene TRBJ1-6, with 7 positions matching TRBD1. CDR1 SGHRS and CDR2 YFSETQ come from the germline V gene. Trimming cost V 5 bases and J 5 bases; bases outside gene matches: 10. This CDR3 is built from 16 residues. CDR3 protein: CASRGDSPNHNSPLHF. CDR3 DNA sequence: TGCGCCAGCAGAGGGGACAGTCCTAACCATAATTCACCCCTCCACTTT.

This clonotype was detected only a few times. One end of the junction fails to match germline, which may point to a read error. This sequence joins TRBV2 and TRBJ2-1, with unresolved D. Per the germline V gene, CDR1 is SNHLY and CDR2 is FYNNEI. This CDR3 comprises 9 residues. The CDR3 is CASKTPLYF. The CDR3 nucleotides are TGTGCCAGCAAAACCCCTCTTTACTTC.

The chain links TRBV7-9 to TRBJ1-1; D is undetermined. There are 14 residues in the CDR3. Trimming removed 3 bases at V and 0 bases at J, with 8 bases between. The germline gives CDR1 SEHNR, CDR2 FQNEAQ (reference sequence). In nucleotides, the CDR3 is TGTGCCAGCAGCTTCCCTAACCTGAACACTGAAGCTTTCTTT. It specifies CASSFPNLNTEAFF.

The rearrangement uses TRBV18 and TRBJ2-7; 7 bases match TRBD1. V dropped 3 bases and J dropped 3; count of bases not matched to a gene: 14. The CDR3 is 17 amino acids. The V gene's germline CDR1 is KGHSH and CDR2 LQKENI. The CDR3 is CASSPPLRDSSYYEQYF. CDR3 nucleotides: TGTGCCAGCTCACCTCCGCTCCGGGACAGCTCCTACTACGAGCAGTACTTC.

This clonotype has more than one count but fewer than ten. V usage is TRBV4-2 and J usage is TRBJ1-2, with a tentative D call TRBD1 (6 bases). Germline V gene sequence: CDR1 LGHNA, CDR2 YNFKEQ. Trimming pared 1 base from V and 4 bases from J, leaving 13 bases between. The CDR3 has 15 residues. This CDR3 is CASSQGQGQGYGYTF. The CDR3 coding sequence is TGTGCCAGCAGCCAAGGCCAGGGGCAAGGCTATGGCTACACCTTC.

A word on this clonotype: One end of the junction fails to match germline, which may point to a read error. The rearrangement uses TRBV29-1 and TRBJ1-1; 7 bases are a match to TRBD1. This CDR3 has 11 residues. Germline loops: CDR1 SQVTM, CDR2 ANQGSEA. The CDR3 DNA sequence: TGCAGCGCGACAGGGAACGCTGAAGCTTTCTTT. It is translated as CSATGNAEAFF. Using reference TRBV29-1 and TRBJ1-1 for the parts outside the CDR3, the full variable domain is SAVISQKPSRDICQRGTSLTIQCQVDSQVTMMFWYRQQPGQSLTLIATANQGSEATYESGFVIDKFPISRPNLTFSTLTVSNMSPEDSSIYLCSATGNAEAFFGQGTRLTVV.

The chain is built from TRBV7-8 and TRBJ2-7; weak D call: TRBD2 (6 bases). Trimming removed 1 base from V and 3 bases from J, with 10 bases in between. CDR1 and CDR2 (germline): SGHVS, FQNEAQ. The CDR3 is made up of 14 amino acids. CDR3 sequence reads: CASSLVPGGYEQYF. In nucleotides, the CDR3 is TGTGCCAGCAGCTTAGTCCCCGGGGGCTACGAGCAGTACTTC.

This clonotype was seen a few times. The chain joins TRBV6-2 or TRBV6-3 to TRBJ2-2; D is unclear. V was clipped by 0 bases and J by 1 base, with 6 bases between them. CDR3 length: 15 amino acids. Germline CDR1 reads MNHEY; CDR2 reads SVGEGT. The CDR3 coding sequence is TGTGCCAGCAGTTACTCGAGACAGAACACCGGGGAGCTGTTTTTT. Translated, it gives CASSYSRQNTGELFF.

This clonotype appeared a few times. The rearrangement links TRBV7-2 to TRBJ2-5; no reliable D call. The V gene's germline CDR1 is SGHTA and CDR2 FQGNSA. CDR3 length: 15 amino acids. With 5 bases removed from V and 4 bases from J, the gap between germline ends came to 17 bases. The CDR3 DNA reads TGTGCCAGCAGCCCGAGGTTGGCGTTCTCAGAGACCCAGTACTTC. Encoded protein: CASSPRLAFSETQYF.

The chain combines TRBV4-1 with TRBJ1-2; maybe TRBD1 (5 bases). Germline V lookup: CDR1 MGHRA, CDR2 YSYEKL. V lost 0 bases and J lost 4, with 15 bases in between. The CDR3 runs 16 residues. This chain's CDR3 is CASSQDKGSRGYGYTF. The CDR3, as DNA: TGCGCCAGCAGCCAAGATAAGGGGAGTAGGGGCTATGGCTACACCTTC.

This chain uses TRBV12-3 or TRBV12-4 with TRBJ1-3; no reliable D call. This CDR3 comprises 13 residues. V dropped 6 bases and J dropped 2 bases, with 8 bases sitting between them. CDR3 sequence (DNA): TGTGCCAGCAGAGAACAAACTGGAAACACCATATATTTT. It is translated as CASREQTGNTIYF.

The V and J genes are TRBV12-3 or TRBV12-4 and TRBJ1-4; TRBD1 matches 9 bases. The CDR3 covers 17 residues. V lost 4 bases, J lost 2 bases, and 8 bases stayed unmatched. The CDR3 loop reads CASSSGQGQFTNEKLFF. DNA for the CDR3: TGTGCCAGCAGTTCCGGACAGGGGCAATTCACTAATGAAAAACTGTTTTTT.